The rows below give T cell receptor beta chains drawn from one sample of a study of shared clonotypes between healthy human individuals. Profiling relied on immunoSEQ multiplex PCR, and the TCRdb table lists in-frame clones only, not all of them. The sample lists roughly 640,000 clones; 97% were seen once. Input material: naive CD4+ T cells sorted from blood. The receptors derive from a woman aged 25 to 39 in good health. The CDR3 runs from the conserved cysteine through the conserved F or W. The order of the fields is clone size, V gene, D gene, J gene, CDR3 protein, CDR3 DNA. The D gene is left open where the match is weak. Only some rows state a clone size, as once, few, many or a class for expanded clones.

.	TRBV7-3	TRBD1	TRBJ1-1	CASSSNIKLDRVPEAFF	TGTGCCAGCAGCTCCAACATAAAATTAGACAGGGTCCCTGAAGCTTTCTTT
.	TRBV19	.	TRBJ2-1	CASSIAGDNEQFF	TGTGCCAGTAGCATAGCAGGAGACAATGAGCAGTTCTTC
.	TRBV18	.	TRBJ1-5	CASPSAGNQPQHF	TGTGCCAGCCCTTCGGCGGGTAATCAGCCCCAGCATTTT
once	TRBV7-9	.	TRBJ2-5	CASSFSPGLKKETQYF	TGTGCCAGCAGCTTCAGCCCGGGACTTAAAAAAGAGACCCAGTACTTC
.	TRBV4-1	.	TRBJ1-1	CASRTRGMNTEAFF	TGCGCCAGCAGAACAAGGGGGATGAACACTGAAGCTTTCTTT
.	TRBV7-6	TRBD2	TRBJ2-1	CASSLVGTSAYNEQFF	TGTGCCAGCAGCTTAGTTGGGACTAGCGCCTACAATGAGCAGTTCTTC
.	TRBV28	.	TRBJ2-1	CASSLVTGQGEQFF	TGTGCCAGCAGTTTGGTTACGGGCCAAGGTGAGCAGTTCTTC
.	TRBV2	TRBD2	TRBJ2-1	CASSFRGSSYNEQFF	TGTGCCAGCAGTTTCCGCGGGAGCTCCTACAATGAGCAGTTCTTC
.	TRBV11-2	.	TRBJ2-5	CASSSQEGETQYF	TGTGCCAGCAGCTCTCAAGAGGGAGAGACCCAGTACTTC
.	TRBV2	TRBD1	TRBJ2-5	CASRGNRGPLTQYF	TGTGCCAGCAGGGGAAACAGGGGTCCTTTGACCCAGTACTTC
.	TRBV10-3	TRBD2	TRBJ2-1	CAISFGREGQNEQFF	TGTGCCATCAGTTTCGGGCGGGAGGGCCAGAATGAGCAGTTCTTC
.	TRBV29-1	TRBD2	TRBJ2-1	CSAIAGVGEQFF	TGCAGCGCCATAGCGGGAGTAGGGGAGCAGTTCTTC
.	TRBV4-1	TRBD1	TRBJ1-3	CASSQDPQGNAGNTIYF	TGCGCCAGCAGCCAAGACCCACAGGGGAATGCTGGAAACACCATATATTTT
.	TRBV9	.	TRBJ2-3	CASSVDDPLWRRKDTQYF	TGTGCCAGCAGCGTAGATGACCCCCTCTGGCGTAGGAAAGATACGCAGTATTTT
.	TRBV19	TRBD2	TRBJ2-2	CASSIWASGANTGELFF	TGTGCCAGTAGTATATGGGCTAGCGGCGCGAACACCGGGGAGCTGTTTTTT
.	TRBV27	TRBD1	TRBJ2-7	CASSEQGAFGEQYF	TGTGCCAGCAGTGAACAGGGGGCCTTTGGCGAGCAGTACTTC
.	TRBV2	.	TRBJ2-5	CAARRETQYF	TGTGCCGCCCGTCGGGAGACCCAGTACTTC